Sequencing of this TCR beta chain was carried out in a study of cytomegalovirus exposure and HLA in healthy donors. Note on this clone: The antigen remains undetermined.

This PCR relied on a set of 60 Vbeta primers and 13 Jbeta primers. The assay was immunoSEQ multiplex PCR, and TCRdb's table has in-frame clones only and misses some. Of about 200,000 clones listed, approximately 85% are singletons. The study's findings and limits: In vitro assays verified that three CMV-associated chains recognized CMV antigens specifically. In a later analysis, a missense DCLRE1C variant was linked to TCR beta V- and J-gene trimming.

At the time of sampling, donors were nominally healthy, though unrecorded immune exposures were likely. The material sequenced was PBMCs. This TCR was sampled from a woman aged 45-65 years in good health and CMV-seronegative.

The CDR3 region is CASKLARADEQYF. CDR3 sequence (DNA): TGTGCCAGCAAACTAGCGCGAGCCGACGAGCAGTACTTC. The chain is built from TRBV6-1 and TRBJ2-7; 7 bases align to TRBD2. The CDR3 has 13 residues. The V and J ends lost 7 bases and 5 bases, in that order; junction bases with no gene match: 8. CDR1 and CDR2 from the germline V gene are MNHNS and SASEGT.